This T cell receptor (beta chain) comes out of a study of T cells in Graves' hyperthyroidism and ophthalmopathy. It was RNA transcripts that yielded the amplified TCR beta CDR3 regions. The study used the HTBI primer set for a first-round RT-PCR of the TCR CDR3. Each CDR3 protein is one row after TCRdb ran MiXCR on the multiplex PCR reads. Of about 520,000 distinct CDR3 sequences detected, less than 25% appear once; the ten largest clones hold about 25%. Germline V CDR1 and CDR2: MNHNS, SASEGT. CDR3 size: 13 residues. V was shortened by 6 bases and J by 0 bases, with 8 bases between the two germline ends.

The gene calls are TRBV6-1 and TRBJ1-1, with unresolved D. Sequences were obtained from blood. This clonotype was sampled from a man younger than 30 with Graves' hyperthyroidism. Written as DNA, the CDR3 is TGTGCCAGCAGCATGAACATGAACACTGAAGCTTTCTTT. Translation: CASSMNMNTEAFF.